One sample yielded the 25 T cell receptor beta chains listed below, sequenced in a study of early T cells in non-severe SARS-CoV-2 infection. Each CDR3 protein gets one entry after TCRdb re-called the 5' RACE reads with MiXCR. There are about 58,000 distinct CDR3 sequences in the sample; roughly 7.7% occur only once, and under 3.5% lies in the top ten. The material sequenced was whole blood. The source is an adult who was a healthcare worker with PCR-confirmed SARS-CoV-2 infection or an uninfected control (not recorded which).

There are many counts of this clonotype. The V gene is TRBV7-8, the J gene TRBJ2-4, with 9 bases fitting TRBD2. J gave up 3 bases and V 5 bases, and 11 bases lay outside the gene matches. CDR1 and CDR2 (germline): SGHVS, FQNEAQ. This CDR3 spans 17 amino acids. CDR3 sequence reads: CASSPQALAGIKNIQYF. DNA of the CDR3: TGTGCCAGCAGCCCCCAGGCGCTAGCGGGGATCAAAAACATTCAGTACTTC. Full variable domain (rest looked up from reference TRBV7-8 and TRBJ2-4): GAGVSQSPRYKVAKRGQDVALRCDPISGHVSLFWYQQALGQGPEFLTYFQNEAQLDKSGLPSDRFFAERPEGSVSTLKIQRTQQEDSAVYLCASSPQALAGIKNIQYFGAGTRLSVL.

A word on this clonotype: This may be a read error: a much more frequent sequence differs by one nucleotide. CDR3 DNA: TGTGCCAGCAGCTTGGAAACGGGAGGGCCTCCAGATACGCAGTTTTTT. It yields the protein CASSLETGGPPDTQFF. The rearrangement joins TRBV7-8 to TRBJ2-3, with 8 bases fitting TRBD2. Germline assignment: CDR1 SGHVS and CDR2 FQNEAQ. There are 16 residues in the CDR3.

This clonotype was counted at least ten times. In DNA form, the CDR3 reads TGCAGTGCTAGTCCCCACGGACAGGGGGCAGGGGTAATGCAAGAGACCCAGTACTTC. As protein: CSASPHGQGAGVMQETQYF. This chain uses TRBV20-1 with TRBJ2-5; 11 bases align to TRBD1. V lost 3 bases, J lost 2 bases, and 17 bases stayed unmatched. The CDR3 spans 19 residues. CDR1 DFQATT and CDR2 SNEGSKA come from the germline V gene (reference sequence).

This clonotype has a count of ten or more. The chain links TRBV6-6 to TRBJ2-1; no definite D call. The germline CDR1 and CDR2 sequences are MNHNY and SVGAGI (reference sequence). The V gene lost 7 bases and the J gene lost 0 bases, with 16 bases spanning the gap. The CDR3 spans 16 residues. The CDR3 DNA is TGTGCCAGCACCCCCGTGGGCGGTAGCTCCTACAATGAGCAGTTCTTC. It codes for CASTPVGGSSYNEQFF.

This clonotype appeared many times. The V call is TRBV7-8, the J call TRBJ2-2, with a possible D match to TRBD1 (6 bases). The CDR3 loop spans 16 amino acids. Germline V CDR1 and CDR2: SGHVS, FQNEAQ. V was shortened by 5 bases and J by 0 bases, with 13 bases between the two germline ends. CDR3 region: CASSAYRVANTGELFF. The DNA of the CDR3 is TGTGCCAGCAGCGCCTACAGGGTCGCGAACACCGGGGAGCTGTTTTTT.

This chain connects TRBV7-9 to TRBJ2-1, with 9 bases fitting TRBD1. Germline V gene data show CDR1 as SEHNR and CDR2 as FQNEAQ (reference sequence). The V segment lost 5 bases and the J segment 11 bases; nucleotides outside the gene matches: 13. The CDR3 runs to 15 residues. Written as DNA, the CDR3 is TGTGCCAGCAGCCTGCCCGGGGACAGGGCACAAAAGCAGTTCTTC. It translates to CASSLPGDRAQKQFF. Full variable domain (missing parts from reference TRBV7-9 and TRBJ2-1): DTGVSQNPRHKITKRGQNVTFRCDPISEHNRLYWYRQTLGQGPEFLTYFQNEAQLEKSRLLSDRFSAERPKGSFSTLEIQRTEQGDSAMYLCASSLPGDRAQKQFFGPGTRLTVL.

The chain carries TRBV28 and TRBJ1-5; D gene uncertain. CDR1 is MDHEN, CDR2 SYDVKM, per germline. The CDR3 sequence is 16 residues long. With 1 base removed from V and 2 bases from J, the gap between germline ends came to 12 bases. The CDR3 reads CASSLSRIVGNQPQHF. The CDR3 DNA follows: TGTGCCAGCAGTTTATCTAGAATAGTCGGCAATCAGCCCCAGCATTTT.

This clonotype appeared a few times. This chain joins TRBV20-1 and TRBJ2-3; D remains ambiguous. The germline V and J ends were trimmed by 3 bases and 4 bases, with 8 bases remaining between them. Germline V gene data show CDR1 as DFQATT and CDR2 as SNEGSKA (reference sequence). The CDR3 loop spans 12 amino acids. As DNA, the CDR3 is TGCAGTGCTAGTCTCCAGCCAGATACGCAGTATTTT. Protein sequence: CSASLQPDTQYF.

This clonotype was detected ten times or more. The chain joins TRBV7-9 to TRBJ2-7; D perhaps matches TRBD2 (6 bases). CDR3 length: 15 amino acids. Germline lookup yields CDR1 SEHNR and CDR2 FQNEAQ (reference sequence). Trimming took off 2 bases at V and 3 bases at J, with 14 bases between the two ends. The CDR3 bases are TGTGCCAGCAGCTTACCGGCCGCGGGGCGCTACGAGCAGTACTTC. It yields the protein CASSLPAAGRYEQYF.

This clonotype has more than one count but fewer than ten. The V gene is TRBV5-1, the J gene TRBJ2-7, with no clear D. The germline V gene has CDR1 SGHRS and CDR2 YFSETQ. The CDR3 has 14 amino acids. Trimming took 4 bases from V and 5 from J, leaving 16 bases between them. The CDR3 sequence: CASSIVGTSHEQYF. CDR3 coding DNA: TGCGCCAGCAGCATCGTCGGTACGAGCCACGAGCAGTACTTC.

This clonotype is classed as medium-sized. The chain recombines TRBV7-3 with TRBJ2-2, with no clear D. Germline CDR1 reads SGHTA; CDR2 reads FQGTGA. With 5 bases removed from V and 6 bases from J, the gap between germline ends came to 10 bases. The CDR3 is 13 amino acids. The CDR3 coding sequence is TGTGCCAGCAGCCCCGTGGGCGCCGGGGAGCTGTTTTTT. This codes for CASSPVGAGELFF.

This clonotype has at least ten counts. This chain uses TRBV4-1 with TRBJ2-7; 8 nucleotides match TRBD2. The germline CDR1 and CDR2 sequences are MGHRA and YSYEKL. V lost 1 base to trimming and J lost 2 bases; unmatched junction nucleotides: 10. This CDR3 region has 17 residues. The CDR3 DNA reads as TGCGCCAGCAGCCAAGGGACGGCAGCGGGAGTCACCTACGAGCAGTACTTC. Its translation is CASSQGTAAGVTYEQYF.

This clonotype has at least ten counts. The chain combines TRBV7-2 with TRBJ2-3; D possibly uses TRBD1 or TRBD2 (5 bases each). The V end was cut by 0 bases, the J end by 8 bases, with 12 bases between. The CDR3 consists of 14 residues. The germline V gene has CDR1 SGHTA and CDR2 FQGNSA. The CDR3 nucleotides are TGTGCCAGCAGCTTAGCGAGGGGCTCCGCTACGCAGTATTTT. Amino acids: CASSLARGSATQYF.

The chain is built from TRBV28 and TRBJ1-2; D call uncertain. The CDR3 covers 12 residues. V was clipped by 5 bases and J by 8 bases, with 12 bases between them. CDR1 MDHEN and CDR2 SYDVKM come from the germline V gene. DNA of the CDR3: TGTGCCAGCAGTGCCCGTGGCCGCGGCTACACCTTC. Its protein product is CASSARGRGYTF.

The sample holds a few counts of this clonotype. CDR3 sequence (DNA): TGTGCCAGCAGCCAAGAAACAGGGAGTAGGTACGAGCAGTACTTC. It yields the protein CASSQETGSRYEQYF. The V and J genes are TRBV14 and TRBJ2-7; D is perhaps TRBD1 (6 bases). This CDR3 has 15 amino acids. Germline values: CDR1 SGHDN, CDR2 FVKESK. Trimming pared 0 bases from V and 4 bases from J, leaving 13 bases between.

This clonotype was recorded many times. The rearrangement joins TRBV30 to TRBJ1-6; D gene unclear. The CDR3 runs 14 residues. V was cut by 6 bases and J by 10 bases, with 19 bases left in between. The germline CDR1 and CDR2 sequences are GTSNPN and SVGIG (reference sequence). The CDR3 protein is CACPIAGEWSPLHF. The CDR3 DNA is TGTGCCTGCCCTATTGCCGGGGAGTGGTCACCCCTCCACTTT. Full variable domain (outside the CDR3, taken from reference TRBV30 and TRBJ1-6): SQTIHQWPATLVQPVGSPLSLECTVEGTSNPNLYWYRQAAGRGLQLLFYSVGIGQISSEVPQNLSASRPQDRQFILSSKKLLLSDSGFYLCACPIAGEWSPLHFGNGTRLTVT.

The chain uses TRBV28 and TRBJ2-1; D perhaps matches TRBD2 (5 bases). CDR3 length: 11 residues. V was clipped by 3 bases and J by 8 bases, with 5 bases between them. Germline CDR1 MDHEN, CDR2 SYDVKM. Here the CDR3 DNA reads TGTGCCAGCAGTTTGGAGGATGAGCAGTTCTTC. Translated, it gives CASSLEDEQFF.

This clonotype showed up many times. The V and J genes are TRBV11-1 and TRBJ2-5, with D maybe TRBD1 (6 bases). Germline V lookup: CDR1 SGHAT, CDR2 FQDESV (reference sequence). This CDR3 region has 16 residues. Trimming removed 5 bases at V and 1 base at J, with 17 bases between. The CDR3 bases are TGTGCCAGCAGCCACAGAAACTCAGGGGCCCAAGAGACCCAGTACTTC. Translated: CASSHRNSGAQETQYF.

This clonotype was detected only a few times. The chain uses TRBV27 and TRBJ2-5; a weak D match, TRBD1 (5 bases). The CDR3 is 13 amino acids. Looked up from germline, CDR1 is MNHEY and CDR2 is SMNVEV (reference sequence). V lost 4 bases and J 9 bases, leaving 15 bases between the germline ends. The DNA of the CDR3 is TGTGCCAGCAGTTCCTTAGACAGCACATCCCAGTACTTC. This codes for CASSSLDSTSQYF.

This clonotype was seen many times. The rearrangement joins TRBV5-4 to TRBJ2-4; D is unclear. Per germline, CDR1 SGHNT and CDR2 YYREEE (reference sequence). The CDR3 sequence is 13 residues long. Trimming pared 0 bases from V and 8 bases from J, leaving 9 bases between. CDR3 in amino acids: CASSLAAEDIQYF. The CDR3 nucleotides read TGTGCCAGCAGCTTGGCAGCAGAGGACATTCAGTACTTC.

This clonotype occurred a few times. The chain couples TRBV5-1 to TRBJ2-1, with a possible D match to TRBD1 (5 bases). This CDR3 comprises 15 residues. V was trimmed by 4 bases and J by 0 bases, leaving 11 bases between them. Germline lookup yields CDR1 SGHRS and CDR2 YFSETQ. CDR3 residues: CASSPTDNSYNEQFF. The CDR3 bases are TGCGCCAGCAGCCCGACAGACAACTCCTACAATGAGCAGTTCTTC.

This chain connects TRBV5-1 to TRBJ2-7, with D possibly TRBD2 on 5 matching bases. The V gene's germline CDR1 is SGHRS and CDR2 YFSETQ. Trimming took off 3 bases at V and 6 bases at J, with 16 bases between the two ends. The CDR3 runs 14 residues. The CDR3 region is CASSSLGSGVEQYF. The DNA for the CDR3 is TGCGCCAGCAGCTCCCTCGGCTCCGGGGTCGAGCAGTACTTC.

In its sample, this clonotype was seen a few times. The V gene is TRBV6-2 or TRBV6-3, the J gene TRBJ1-3; a possible D gene is TRBD1 (6 bases). Trimming left V 7 bases short and J 0 bases short, with 10 bases between. Germline V CDR1 and CDR2: MNHEY, SVGEGT. The length of the CDR3 is 14 residues. CDR3 DNA sequence: TGTGCCAGCAACGACAGGAGCTCTGGAAACACCATATATTTT. Translating gives CASNDRSSGNTIYF.

A few counts support this clonotype. This chain uses TRBV29-1 with TRBJ2-3; a weak D match, TRBD2 (5 bases). The germline V and J ends were trimmed by 8 bases and 3 bases, with 9 bases remaining between them. The length of the CDR3 is 11 residues. CDR1 and CDR2 from the germline V gene are SQVTM and ANQGSEA. CDR3 nucleotides: TGCAGCTCTAGAGGGACAGATACGCAGTATTTT. Translation: CSSRGTDTQYF.

The sample holds one count of this clonotype. The chain has TRBV6-2 or TRBV6-3 and TRBJ1-1, with D maybe TRBD1 (5 bases). The CDR3 is 14 residues long. Trimming cost V 4 bases and J 5 bases, with 14 bases left between them. Germline V lookup: CDR1 MNHEY, CDR2 SVGEGT. CDR3 sequence (DNA): TGTGCCAGCAGTTGGGGCTTCGGAGAAACTGAAGCTTTCTTT. It specifies CASSWGFGETEAFF.